The sequence of this T cell receptor (beta chain) was determined in a study of T cells after yellow fever vaccination (dated by TCRdb to between 2018 and 2021). Notes on the research overall: The SMART-Seq v4 Ultra Low Input RNA kit was used to prepare libraries from fractions with low cell numbers. Two healthy male donors made up the cohort, one aged 18 to 30 years and the other aged 30 to 40 years. Bulk PBMC replicates and cell subsets were isolated from blood drawn at multiple timepoints before and after both primary and secondary immunization. To follow T-cell clones before and after both primary and booster YFV17D yellow fever vaccination, bulk TCR alpha and beta repertoires underwent longitudinal sequencing. Study-level results and caveats: FACS-sorted repertoires could contain abundant contaminating clonotypes from the bulk population, so computational filtering was required. Only a couple of donors were included in the study, so the extent to which the findings can be generalized is limited. Compared with the primary T-cell response, the secondary T-cell response was faster but weaker, reaching its peak on day 5 rather than on day 15. A small share of clonotypes was detected in both CD4 and CD8 compartments, with the overlap likely arising from convergent recombination. After the booster, most clones that had expanded after primary vaccination were detected again (nearly 97% of CD4 and more than 80% of CD8), suggesting broad maintenance of memory.

Sample treatment or condition, as interpreted from the label and publication: live attenuated yellow fever vaccine strain. A standard Ficoll-Paque protocol was used to isolate PBMCs from peripheral blood. CD4 and CD8 T-cell fractions were isolated with Dynabeads CD4 and CD8 positive selection kits. TriZol was used to extract RNA from bulk PBMCs, from CD4 and CD8 fractions, and from dextramer-positive and dextramer-negative fractions. The CDR3 sequence holds 15 residues, the cysteine and phenylalanine included. Of all the DNA, just the CDR3 is kept, 45 bases in frame from base 1. The junction carries 10 bases between V and J, which are trimmed by 5 bases and 0 bases respectively. In the germline V gene (reference sequence), CDR1 corresponds to MNHEY and CDR2 to SMNVEV. This clonotype appeared many times. This receptor's antigen is unknown. The input lacks base qualities; no much larger clone sits a single base away.

TCR cDNA was made using 5'RACE template switching, a step that added a universal primer site and unique molecular identifiers. cDNA synthesis was primed from both the TCR alpha and TCR beta constant segments. Two PCR steps were used to amplify libraries, with sample barcodes and sequencing adapters being added in the second step. Libraries were sequenced on Illumina HiSeq 2500 (2x100 bp) or NovaSeq (2x150 bp). Per the original workflow: Demultiplexing of reads and collapsing into UMI consensus sequences were performed with MIGEC, and V(D)J alignment was carried out with MiXCR. Clonotypes responding to the vaccine were identified with edgeR on replicate PBMC samples, with the criteria of FDR below 0.01 and a log2 fold change above 5 up to day 15. CD4 or CD8 identity was assigned to each bulk clonotype according to whether the clonotype was present at higher abundance in the sequenced CD4 repertoire or the sequenced CD8 repertoire. The public sequencing data were trimmed at Q25 with fastp and processed into clonotypes with MiXCR by TCRdb, which kept only in-frame beta chains. Here each entry gathers all rows of one CDR3 protein and keeps the most common genes and DNA. The V and J calls here are based on TCRdb, not the publication. In this sample the table shows 60,000 to 85,000 distinct CDR3 sequences, less than 8.5% of which occur a single time. The top ten clonotypes cover around 37% of the sample.

Recombination connected TRBV27 to TRBJ1-4; the D gene is not confidently resolved. Here the sequenced sample was CD8+ T cells sorted from PBMCs, taken roughly 45 days after the first yellow fever vaccination. The origin of this receptor is a man aged 18 to 29 who received the YFV17D yellow fever vaccine. The DNA sequence reads TGTGCCAGCAGTGGCAACGCTGCAACTAATGAAAAACTGTTTTTT. It translates as CASSGNAATNEKLFF.